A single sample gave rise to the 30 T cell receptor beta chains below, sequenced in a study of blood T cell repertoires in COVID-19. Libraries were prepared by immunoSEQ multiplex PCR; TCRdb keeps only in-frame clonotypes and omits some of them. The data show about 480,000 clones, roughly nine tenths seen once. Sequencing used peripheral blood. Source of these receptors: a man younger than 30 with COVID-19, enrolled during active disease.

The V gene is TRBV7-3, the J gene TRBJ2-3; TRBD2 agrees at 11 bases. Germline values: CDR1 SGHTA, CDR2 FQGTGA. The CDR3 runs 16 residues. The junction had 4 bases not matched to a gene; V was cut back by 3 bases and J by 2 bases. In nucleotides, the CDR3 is TGTGCCAGCAGCTTTTCTAGCGGGAGGACCACAGATACGCAGTATTTT. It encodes CASSFSSGRTTDTQYF. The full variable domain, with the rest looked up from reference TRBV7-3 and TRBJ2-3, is GAGVSQTPSNKVTEKGKYVELRCDPISGHTALYWYRQSLGQGPEFLIYFQGTGAADDSGLPNDRFFAVRPEGSVSTLKIQRTERGDSAVYLCASSFSSGRTTDTQYFGPGTRLTVL.

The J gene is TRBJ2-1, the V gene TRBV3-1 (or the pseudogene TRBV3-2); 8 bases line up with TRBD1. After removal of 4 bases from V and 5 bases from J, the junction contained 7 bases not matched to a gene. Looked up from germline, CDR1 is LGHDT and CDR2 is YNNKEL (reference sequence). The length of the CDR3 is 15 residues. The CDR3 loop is CASSLGQGYHNEQFF. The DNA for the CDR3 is TGTGCCAGCAGCCTAGGACAGGGATATCACAATGAGCAGTTCTTC.

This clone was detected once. CDR3 DNA: TGCGCCAGCGGTACTAGCGGGGGGGCCAATGAGCAGTTCTTC. Protein: CASGTSGGANEQFF. The chain joins TRBV5-1 to TRBJ2-1; 13 nucleotides agree with TRBD2. The CDR3 spans 14 residues. J lost 6 bases, V lost 7 bases, and 4 bases had no gene match. Germline CDR1 is SGHRS and CDR2 is YFSETQ.

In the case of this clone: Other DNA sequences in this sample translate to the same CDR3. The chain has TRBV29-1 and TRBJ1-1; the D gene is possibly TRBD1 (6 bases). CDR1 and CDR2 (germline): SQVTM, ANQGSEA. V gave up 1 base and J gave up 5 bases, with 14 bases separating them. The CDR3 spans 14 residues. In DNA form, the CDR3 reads TGCAGCGTTGAAGTGGCAGGGGCAGCAACTGAAGCTTTCTTT. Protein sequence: CSVEVAGAATEAFF.

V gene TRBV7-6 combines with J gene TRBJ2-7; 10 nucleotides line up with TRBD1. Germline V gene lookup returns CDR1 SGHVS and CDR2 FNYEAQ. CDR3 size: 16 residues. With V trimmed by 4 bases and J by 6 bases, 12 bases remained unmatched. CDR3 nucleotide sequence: TGTGCCAGCAGCTCCCCATACCGGGACAGGGGAGGCGAGCAGTACTTC. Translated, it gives CASSSPYRDRGGEQYF.

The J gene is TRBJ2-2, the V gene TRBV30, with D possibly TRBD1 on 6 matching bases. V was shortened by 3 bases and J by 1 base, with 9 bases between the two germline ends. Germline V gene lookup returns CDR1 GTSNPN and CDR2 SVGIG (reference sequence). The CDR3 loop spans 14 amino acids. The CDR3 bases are TGTGCCTGGAGAGCAGGGGTGAACACCGGGGAGCTGTTTTTT. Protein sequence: CAWRAGVNTGELFF.

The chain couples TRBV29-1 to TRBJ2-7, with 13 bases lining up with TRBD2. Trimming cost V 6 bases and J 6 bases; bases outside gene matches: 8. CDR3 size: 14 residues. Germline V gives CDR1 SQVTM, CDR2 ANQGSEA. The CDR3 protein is CSVGTSGIPPEQYF. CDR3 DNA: TGCAGCGTCGGGACTAGCGGGATTCCCCCCGAGCAGTACTTC.

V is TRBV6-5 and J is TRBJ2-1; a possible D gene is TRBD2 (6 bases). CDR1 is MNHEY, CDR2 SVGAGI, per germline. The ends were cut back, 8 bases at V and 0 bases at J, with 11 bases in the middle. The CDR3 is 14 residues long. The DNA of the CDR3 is TGTGCCAGCGGGTTCGGGAGCTCCTACAATGAGCAGTTCTTC. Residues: CASGFGSSYNEQFF.

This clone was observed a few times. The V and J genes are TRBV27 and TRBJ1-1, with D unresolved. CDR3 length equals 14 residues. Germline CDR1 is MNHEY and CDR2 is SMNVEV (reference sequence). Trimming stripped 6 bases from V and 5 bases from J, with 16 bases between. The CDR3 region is CASSTTQYNTEAFF. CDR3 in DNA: TGTGCCAGCAGCACCACGCAGTACAATACTGAAGCTTTCTTT.

This CDR3 reads CASSQNSWNTEAFF. The CDR3 DNA reads as TGTGCCAGCAGCCAAAACAGTTGGAACACTGAAGCTTTCTTT. V and J are TRBV3-1 (or the pseudogene TRBV3-2) and TRBJ1-1; no firm D call. The CDR3 runs to 14 residues. CDR1 LGHDT and CDR2 YNNKEL come from the germline V gene (reference sequence). Trimming shortened V by 2 bases and J by 1 base, and 8 bases separated the two germline ends.

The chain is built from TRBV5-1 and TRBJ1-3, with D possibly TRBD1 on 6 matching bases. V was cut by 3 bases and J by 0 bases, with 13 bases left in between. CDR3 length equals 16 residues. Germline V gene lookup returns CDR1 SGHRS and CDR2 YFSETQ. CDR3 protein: CASSWTDRTSGNTIYF. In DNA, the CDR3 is TGCGCCAGCAGCTGGACTGACAGGACCTCTGGAAACACCATATATTTT.

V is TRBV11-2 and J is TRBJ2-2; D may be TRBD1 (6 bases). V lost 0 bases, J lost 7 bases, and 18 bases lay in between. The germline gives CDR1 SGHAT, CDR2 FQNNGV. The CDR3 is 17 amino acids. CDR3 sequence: CASSLDPHRANIGELFF. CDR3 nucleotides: TGTGCCAGCAGCTTAGATCCCCACAGGGCCAATATCGGGGAGCTGTTTTTT.

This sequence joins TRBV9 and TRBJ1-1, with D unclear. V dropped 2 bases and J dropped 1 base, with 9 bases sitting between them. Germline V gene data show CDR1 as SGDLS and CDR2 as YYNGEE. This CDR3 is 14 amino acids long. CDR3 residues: CASSVPPGNTEAFF. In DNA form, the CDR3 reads TGTGCCAGCAGCGTCCCGCCGGGGAACACTGAAGCTTTCTTT.

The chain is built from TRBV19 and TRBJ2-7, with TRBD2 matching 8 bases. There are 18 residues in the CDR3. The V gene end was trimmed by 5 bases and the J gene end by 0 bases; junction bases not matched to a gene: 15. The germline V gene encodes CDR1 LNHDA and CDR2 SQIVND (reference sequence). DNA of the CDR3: TGTGCCAGTAGTCCCCCCCCGGGGGGGCCCCAACTCTCCTACGAGCAGTACTTC. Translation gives CASSPPPGGPQLSYEQYF. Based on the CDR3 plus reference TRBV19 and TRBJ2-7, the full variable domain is DGGITQSPKYLFRKEGQNVTLSCEQNLNHDAMYWYRQDPGQGLRLIYYSQIVNDFQKGDIAEGYSVSREKKESFPLTVTSAQKNPTAFYLCASSPPPGGPQLSYEQYFGPGTRLTVT.

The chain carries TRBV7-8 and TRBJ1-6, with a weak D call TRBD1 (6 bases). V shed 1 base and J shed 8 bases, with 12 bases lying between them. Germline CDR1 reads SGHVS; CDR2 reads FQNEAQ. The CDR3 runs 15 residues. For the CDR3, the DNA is TGTGCCAGCAGCTTAGAACAGGGATTGGATTCACCCCTCCACTTT. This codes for CASSLEQGLDSPLHF.

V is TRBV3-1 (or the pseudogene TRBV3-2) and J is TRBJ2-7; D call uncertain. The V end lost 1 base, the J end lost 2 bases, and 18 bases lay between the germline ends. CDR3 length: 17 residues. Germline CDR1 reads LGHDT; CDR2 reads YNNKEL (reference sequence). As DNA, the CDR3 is TGTGCCAGCAGCCAAGGGGCACATTCCTCCACCGCCTACGAGCAGTACTTC. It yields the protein CASSQGAHSSTAYEQYF.

The CDR3: CASSPDFLETQYF. CDR3 coding DNA: TGTGCCAGCAGCCCTGACTTTTTGGAGACCCAGTACTTC. This chain uses TRBV5-4 with TRBJ2-5, with no clear D. Trimming removed 4 bases at V and 5 bases at J, with 12 bases between. Per the germline V gene, CDR1 is SGHNT and CDR2 is YYREEE (reference sequence). The CDR3 covers 13 residues.

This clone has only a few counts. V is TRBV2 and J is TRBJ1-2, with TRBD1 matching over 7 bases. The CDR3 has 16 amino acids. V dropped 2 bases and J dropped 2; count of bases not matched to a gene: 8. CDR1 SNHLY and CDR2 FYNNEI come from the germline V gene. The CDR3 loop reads CASSELGQHLNYGYTF. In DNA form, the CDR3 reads TGTGCCAGCAGTGAATTGGGACAGCACCTCAACTATGGCTACACCTTC.

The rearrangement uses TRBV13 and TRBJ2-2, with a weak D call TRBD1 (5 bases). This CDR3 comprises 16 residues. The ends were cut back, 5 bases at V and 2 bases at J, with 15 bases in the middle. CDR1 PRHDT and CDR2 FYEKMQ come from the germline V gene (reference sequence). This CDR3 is CASSDPVGANTGELFF. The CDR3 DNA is TGTGCCAGCAGCGACCCCGTTGGGGCCAACACCGGGGAGCTGTTTTTT.

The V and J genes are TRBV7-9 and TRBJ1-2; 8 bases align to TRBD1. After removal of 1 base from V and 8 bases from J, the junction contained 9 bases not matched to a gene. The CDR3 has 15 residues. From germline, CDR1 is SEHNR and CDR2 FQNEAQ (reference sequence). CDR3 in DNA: TGTGCCAGCAGCTTAGTGACAGGGGCAAATGGAGGCTACACCTTC. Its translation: CASSLVTGANGGYTF.

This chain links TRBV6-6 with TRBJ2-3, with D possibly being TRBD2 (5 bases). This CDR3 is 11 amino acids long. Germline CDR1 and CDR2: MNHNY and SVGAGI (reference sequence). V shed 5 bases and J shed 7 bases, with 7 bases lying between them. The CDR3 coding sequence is TGTGCCAGCAGTGGAGGATATACGCAGTATTTT. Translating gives CASSGGYTQYF.

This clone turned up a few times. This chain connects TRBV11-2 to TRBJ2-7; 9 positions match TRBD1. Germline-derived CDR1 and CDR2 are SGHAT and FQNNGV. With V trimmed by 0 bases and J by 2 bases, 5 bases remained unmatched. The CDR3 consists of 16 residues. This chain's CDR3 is CASSLDRGTGTYEQYF. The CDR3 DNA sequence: TGTGCCAGCAGCTTAGATCGGGGGACAGGGACCTACGAGCAGTACTTC.

CDR3 in amino acids: CASSHGANSYNEQFF. The CDR3, as DNA: TGTGCCAGCAGCCACGGAGCGAACTCCTACAATGAGCAGTTCTTC. The rearrangement links TRBV14 to TRBJ2-1; no clear D gene. V shed 3 bases and J shed 0 bases, with 9 bases lying between them. Germline CDR1 SGHDN, CDR2 FVKESK. This CDR3 region has 15 residues.

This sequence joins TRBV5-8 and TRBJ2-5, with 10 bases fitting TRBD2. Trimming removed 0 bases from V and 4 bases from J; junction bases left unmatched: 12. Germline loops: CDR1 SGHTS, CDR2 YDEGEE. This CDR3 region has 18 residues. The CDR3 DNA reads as TGTGCCAGCAGCTTGGTCTCTAGCGGGGGTTCCAACGGAGAGACCCAGTACTTC. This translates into CASSLVSSGGSNGETQYF.

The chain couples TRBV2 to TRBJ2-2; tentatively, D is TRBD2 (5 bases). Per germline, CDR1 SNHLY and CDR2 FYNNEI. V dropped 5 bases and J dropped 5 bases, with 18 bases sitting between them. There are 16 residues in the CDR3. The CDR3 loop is CASSFFFGELTGELFF. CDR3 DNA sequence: TGTGCCAGCAGTTTTTTCTTCGGGGAGTTAACCGGGGAGCTGTTTTTT.

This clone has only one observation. The CDR3 loop is CASSLQPLQGEQYF. CDR3 coding DNA: TGTGCCAGCAGCTTACAACCACTCCAGGGCGAGCAGTACTTC. The chain recombines TRBV7-9 with TRBJ2-7, with TRBD1 as a possible D gene (5 bases). The CDR3 covers 14 residues. CDR1 and CDR2 from the germline V gene are SEHNR and FQNEAQ (reference sequence). Trimming took off 2 bases at V and 6 bases at J, with 14 bases between the two ends.

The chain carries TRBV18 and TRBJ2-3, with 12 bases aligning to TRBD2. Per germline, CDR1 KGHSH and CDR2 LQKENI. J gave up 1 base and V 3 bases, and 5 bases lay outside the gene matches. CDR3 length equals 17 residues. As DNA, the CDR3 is TGTGCCAGCTCACCCCCTCTAGCGGGGGGGCGCACAGATACGCAGTATTTT. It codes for CASSPPLAGGRTDTQYF.

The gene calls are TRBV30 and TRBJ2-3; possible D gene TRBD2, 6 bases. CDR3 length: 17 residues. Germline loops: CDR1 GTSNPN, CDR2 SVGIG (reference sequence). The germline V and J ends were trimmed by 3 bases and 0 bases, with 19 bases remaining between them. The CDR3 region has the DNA TGTGCCTGGAGGACGGGGGTAAGCGGATCTAGCACAGATACGCAGTATTTT. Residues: CAWRTGVSGSSTDTQYF. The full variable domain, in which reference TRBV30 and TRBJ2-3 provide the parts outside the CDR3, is SQTIHQWPATLVQPVGSPLSLECTVEGTSNPNLYWYRQAAGRGLQLLFYSVGIGQISSEVPQNLSASRPQDRQFILSSKKLLLSDSGFYLCAWRTGVSGSSTDTQYFGPGTRLTVL.

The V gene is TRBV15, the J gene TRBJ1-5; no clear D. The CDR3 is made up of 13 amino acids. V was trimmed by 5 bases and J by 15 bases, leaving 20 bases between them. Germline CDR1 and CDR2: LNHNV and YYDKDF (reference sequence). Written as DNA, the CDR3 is TGTGCCACCAGCGAGAGCGGGGTCCCAGGATGGCATTTT. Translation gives CATSESGVPGWHF.

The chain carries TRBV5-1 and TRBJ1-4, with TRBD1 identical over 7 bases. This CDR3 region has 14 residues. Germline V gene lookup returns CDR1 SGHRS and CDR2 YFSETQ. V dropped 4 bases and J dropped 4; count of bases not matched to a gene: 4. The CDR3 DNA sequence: TGCGCCAGCAGCCTTGACAGGGATAATGAAAAACTGTTTTTT. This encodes CASSLDRDNEKLFF.